Listed below are T cell receptor beta chains from one sample, sequenced in a study of vaccination effects on CD4 cells after COVID-19. The data were produced by immunoSEQ multiplex PCR, yet TCRdb's version contains in-frame clones alone and is incomplete. The data hold some 52,000 clones, with roughly 79% observed a single time. No antigen is known for these receptors. The specimen comprised CD4+ T cells from PBMCs cultured with HCoV-OC43 spike peptides, sampled before COVID-19 vaccination. The receptor set was obtained from a human donor who received a COVID-19 vaccine. Both conserved end residues are part of each CDR3. The D gene is left open where the match is weak. Size values are once, few and many counts, or a class for expanded clones, and some rows have none.

size: NA; J: TRBJ2-1; D: TRBD2; V: TRBV24-1; CDR3: CATQGTSITNEQFF; DNA: TGTGCCACCCAAGGGACTAGTATTACCAATGAGCAGTTCTTC
size: NA; J: TRBJ2-2; D: NA; V: TRBV18; CDR3: CASSAGQNTGELFF; DNA: TGTGCCAGCTCAGCGGGACAGAACACCGGGGAGCTGTTTTTT
size: NA; J: TRBJ2-3; D: TRBD2; V: TRBV7-3; CDR3: CASSPGGAGTDTQYF; DNA: TGTGCCAGCAGCCCCGGGGGGGCCGGCACAGATACGCAGTATTTT
size: NA; J: TRBJ1-3; D: NA; V: TRBV2; CDR3: CASSTGQLSGNTIYF; DNA: TGTGCCAGCAGCACCGGACAGCTCTCTGGAAACACCATATATTTT
size: NA; J: TRBJ1-2; D: TRBD1; V: TRBV18; CDR3: CASSLQGRDYGYTF; DNA: TGTGCCAGCTCACTACAGGGGAGGGACTATGGCTACACCTTC
size: NA; J: TRBJ1-2; D: TRBD1; V: TRBV19; CDR3: CASTVLTGNLVRGYTF; DNA: TGTGCCAGTACGGTTCTGACAGGGAACCTTGTGCGCGGCTACACCTTC
size: NA; J: TRBJ1-3; D: NA; V: TRBV2; CDR3: CASSATPRSGNTIYF; DNA: TGTGCCAGCAGTGCAACCCCTAGATCTGGAAACACCATATATTTT
size: NA; J: TRBJ1-1; D: NA; V: TRBV4-3; CDR3: CASSRSRGMNTEAFF; DNA: TGCGCCAGCAGCCGTTCAAGGGGGATGAACACTGAAGCTTTCTTT
size: NA; J: TRBJ1-5; D: NA; V: TRBV2; CDR3: CASTGIRNQPQHF; DNA: TGTGCCAGCACGGGGATACGCAATCAGCCCCAGCATTTT
size: once; J: TRBJ1-1; D: TRBD1; V: TRBV12-5; CDR3: CAKGTGTNTEAFF; DNA: TGTGCTAAGGGGACAGGGACGAACACTGAAGCTTTCTTT
size: NA; J: TRBJ1-1; D: NA; V: TRBV9; CDR3: CASSVADRMNTEAFF; DNA: TGTGCCAGCAGCGTAGCCGACAGAATGAACACTGAAGCTTTCTTT
size: once; J: TRBJ2-2; D: NA; V: TRBV5-1; CDR3: CASSLMGGGGELFF; DNA: TGCGCCAGCAGCTTGATGGGGGGCGGCGGGGAGCTGTTTTTT
size: NA; J: TRBJ2-3; D: TRBD2; V: TRBV9; CDR3: CASKAGGGRDTDTQYF; DNA: TGTGCCAGCAAAGCGGGGGGGGGAAGAGACACAGATACGCAGTATTTT
size: NA; J: TRBJ2-2; D: NA; V: TRBV5-1; CDR3: CASSSGVPAGELFF; DNA: TGCGCCAGCAGCTCTGGGGTGCCGGCTGGGGAGCTGTTTTTT
size: NA; J: TRBJ2-3; D: NA; V: TRBV4-2; CDR3: CASSPFIRTQSGDTQYF; DNA: TGTGCCAGCAGCCCGTTTATTCGGACTCAGAGCGGAGATACGCAGTATTTT
size: few; J: TRBJ1-2; D: NA; V: TRBV10-2; CDR3: CASSNTVNYGYTF; DNA: TGCGCCAGCAGCAATACAGTTAACTATGGCTACACCTTC
size: NA; J: TRBJ1-5; D: NA; V: TRBV12-3/TRBV12-4; CDR3: CASSLFAQPQHF; DNA: TGTGCCAGCAGTCTTTTCGCTCAGCCCCAGCATTTT
size: NA; J: TRBJ2-1; D: TRBD1; V: TRBV30; CDR3: CAWSGDRGTVYNEQFF; DNA: TGTGCCTGGAGCGGAGACAGGGGGACGGTTTACAATGAGCAGTTCTTC
size: NA; J: TRBJ2-3; D: NA; V: TRBV5-1; CDR3: CASSLAGIRDTQYF; DNA: TGCGCCAGCAGCTTGGCAGGGATCCGGGATACGCAGTATTTT
size: NA; J: TRBJ2-5; D: NA; V: TRBV24-1; CDR3: CATSDPPSETQYF; DNA: TGTGCCACCAGTGACCCTCCCAGCGAGACCCAGTACTTC
size: NA; J: TRBJ2-3; D: TRBD2; V: TRBV15; CDR3: CATSGGDQGDTQYF; DNA: TGTGCCACCAGTGGGGGGGATCAAGGAGATACGCAGTATTTT
size: NA; J: TRBJ2-3; D: NA; V: TRBV6-5; CDR3: CASRGGTDTQYF; DNA: TGTGCCAGCCGCGGGGGCACAGATACGCAGTATTTT
size: NA; J: TRBJ1-6; D: NA; V: TRBV5-6; CDR3: CASSLQGQGNSYNSPLHF; DNA: TGTGCCAGCAGCTTGCAGGGGCAGGGTAACTCCTATAATTCACCCCTCCACTTT
size: NA; J: TRBJ1-6; D: NA; V: TRBV18; CDR3: CASSPWVIRDSPLHF; DNA: TGTGCCAGCTCACCATGGGTTATTAGGGATTCACCCCTCCACTTT
size: NA; J: TRBJ2-2; D: NA; V: TRBV29-1; CDR3: CSVGISGLGGELFF; DNA: TGCAGCGTTGGGATTTCAGGGTTGGGCGGGGAGCTGTTTTTT
size: NA; J: TRBJ1-3; D: TRBD1; V: TRBV18; CDR3: CASSPGQGSGNTIYF; DNA: TGTGCCAGCTCACCGGGACAGGGGTCTGGAAACACCATATATTTT